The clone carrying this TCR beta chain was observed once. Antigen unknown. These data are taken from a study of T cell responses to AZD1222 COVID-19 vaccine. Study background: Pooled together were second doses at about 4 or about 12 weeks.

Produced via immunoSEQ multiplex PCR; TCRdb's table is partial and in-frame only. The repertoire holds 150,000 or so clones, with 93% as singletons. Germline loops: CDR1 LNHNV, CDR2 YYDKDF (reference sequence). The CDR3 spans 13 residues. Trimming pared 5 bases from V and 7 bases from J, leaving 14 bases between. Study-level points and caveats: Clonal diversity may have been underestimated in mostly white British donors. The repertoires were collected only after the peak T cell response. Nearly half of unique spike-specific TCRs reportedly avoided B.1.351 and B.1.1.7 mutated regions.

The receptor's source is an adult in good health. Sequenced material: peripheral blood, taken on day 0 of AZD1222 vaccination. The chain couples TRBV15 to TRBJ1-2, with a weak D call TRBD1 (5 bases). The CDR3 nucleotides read TGTGCCACCAGCCCCGATAGGGGAAGTGGCTACACCTTC. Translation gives CATSPDRGSGYTF.